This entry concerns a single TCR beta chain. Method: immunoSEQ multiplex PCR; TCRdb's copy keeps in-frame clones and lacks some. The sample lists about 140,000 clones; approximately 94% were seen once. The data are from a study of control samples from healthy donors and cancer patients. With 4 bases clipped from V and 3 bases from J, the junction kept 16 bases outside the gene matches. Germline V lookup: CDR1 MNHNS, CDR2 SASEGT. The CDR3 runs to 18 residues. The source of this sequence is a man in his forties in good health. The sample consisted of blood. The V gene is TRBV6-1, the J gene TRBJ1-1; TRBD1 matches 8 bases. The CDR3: CASSGISAWTGTHTEAFF. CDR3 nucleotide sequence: TGTGCCAGCAGTGGGATTTCCGCTTGGACAGGGACACACACTGAAGCTTTCTTT.